This T cell receptor (beta chain) was found in a study of blood T cell repertoires in COVID-19. As for the study in general: Both acute and convalescent COVID-19 samples were obtained from the United States, Italy and Spain.

Germline CDR1 reads MGHRA; CDR2 reads YSYEKL. The CDR3 covers 16 residues. Trimming took 1 base from V and 8 from J, leaving 17 bases between them. TCRdb's copy holds only in-frame clones and misses some; the assay was immunoSEQ multiplex PCR. The sample shows around 280,000 clones, more than 70% of them seen only once. The chain recombines TRBV4-1 with TRBJ1-4; tentatively, D is TRBD1 (5 bases). Sequences were obtained from peripheral blood. The clonotype comes from a woman under 40 with COVID-19, enrolled during active disease. Here the CDR3 reads CASSQVGGTRGEKLFF. The CDR3, as DNA: TGCGCCAGCAGCCAAGTTGGGGGGACCCGTGGGGAAAAACTGTTTTTT.